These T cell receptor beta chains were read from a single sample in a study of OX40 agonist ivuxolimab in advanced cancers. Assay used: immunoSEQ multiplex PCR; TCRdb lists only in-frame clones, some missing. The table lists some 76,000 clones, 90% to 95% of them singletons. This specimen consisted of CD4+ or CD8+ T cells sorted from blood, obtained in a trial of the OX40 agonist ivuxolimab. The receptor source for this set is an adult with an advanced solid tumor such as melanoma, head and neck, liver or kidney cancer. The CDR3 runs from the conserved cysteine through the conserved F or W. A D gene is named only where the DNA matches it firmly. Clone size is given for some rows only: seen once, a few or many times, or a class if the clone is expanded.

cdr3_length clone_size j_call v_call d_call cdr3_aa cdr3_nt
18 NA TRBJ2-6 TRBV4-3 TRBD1 CASSQEGTGRSGANVLTF TGCGCCAGCAGCCAAGAAGGGACAGGCCGCTCTGGGGCCAACGTCCTGACTTTC
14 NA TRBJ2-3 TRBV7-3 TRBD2 CASSRGGGTDTQYF TGTGCCAGCAGTCGGGGGGGCGGCACAGATACGCAGTATTTT
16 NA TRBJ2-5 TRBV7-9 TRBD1 CASSLIEDRSQETQYF TGTGCCAGCAGCTTAATAGAGGACAGGAGCCAAGAGACCCAGTACTTC
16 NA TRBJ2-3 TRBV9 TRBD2 CASSVEKRGSTDTQYF TGTGCCAGCAGCGTAGAAAAGCGGGGGAGCACAGATACGCAGTATTTT
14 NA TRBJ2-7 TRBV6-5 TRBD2 CASSYGGGAYEQYF TGTGCCAGCAGTTACGGCGGGGGGGCTTACGAGCAGTACTTC
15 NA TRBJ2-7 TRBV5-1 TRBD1 CASSAGTGSGNEQYF TGCGCCAGCAGCGCCGGGACAGGGAGCGGCAACGAGCAGTACTTC
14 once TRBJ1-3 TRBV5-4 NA CASSLASSGNTIYF TGTGCCAGCAGCTTGGCCTCGTCGGGAAACACCATATATTTT
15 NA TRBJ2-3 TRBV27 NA CASSFGHRSTDTQYF TGTGCCAGCAGTTTCGGACACCGAAGCACAGATACGCAGTATTTT
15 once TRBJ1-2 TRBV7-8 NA CASSSSSTSLKGYTF TGTGCCAGCAGCTCTAGTTCGACATCCTTGAAAGGCTACACCTTC
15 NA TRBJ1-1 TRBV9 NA CASSVGGRLGTEAFF TGTGCCAGCAGCGTAGGAGGGAGGCTGGGCACTGAAGCTTTCTTT
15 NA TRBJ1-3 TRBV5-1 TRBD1 CASSLGQGELNTIYF TGCGCCAGCAGCTTGGGACAGGGAGAGTTAAACACCATATATTTT
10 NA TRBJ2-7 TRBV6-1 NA CASGSYEQYF TGTGCCAGCGGTAGCTACGAGCAGTACTTC
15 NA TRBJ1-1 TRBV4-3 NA CASSQDPTMNTEAFF TGCGCCAGCAGCCAAGATCCTACTATGAACACTGAAGCTTTCTTT